A single sample gave rise to the 13 T cell receptor beta chains below, sequenced in a study of cytomegalovirus exposure and HLA in healthy donors. The PCR ran on 60 Vbeta and 13 Jbeta primers. Libraries were prepared by immunoSEQ multiplex PCR; TCRdb keeps only in-frame clonotypes and omits some of them. The data contain approximately 110,000 clones, just under 80% of them singletons. Material: PBMCs. Receptor source: a male donor in good health and CMV-seronegative.

The gene calls are TRBV18 and TRBJ1-3; D not certain. CDR3 length: 15 residues. Germline V lookup: CDR1 KGHSH, CDR2 LQKENI. The V end lost 3 bases, the J end lost 4 bases, and 13 bases lay between the germline ends. CDR3 DNA sequence: TGTGCCAGCTCACCCCTAGGCAGCGGGGGAAACACCATATATTTT. Its translation is CASSPLGSGGNTIYF. The variable domain in full, completed from reference TRBV18 and TRBJ1-3, reads NAGVMQNPRHLVRRRGQEARLRCSPMKGHSHVYWYRQLPEEGLKFMVYLQKENIIDESGMPKERFSAEFPKEGPSILRIQQVVRGDSAAYFCASSPLGSGGNTIYFGEGSWLTVV.

This chain connects TRBV2 to TRBJ2-2; 11 bases are a match to TRBD2. The CDR3 has 16 residues. V was pared by 6 bases and J by 7 bases, with 10 bases of the junction left unmatched. Germline V gene sequence: CDR1 SNHLY, CDR2 FYNNEI. CDR3 amino acids: CASSAVAGGYGGELFF. CDR3 nucleotides: TGTGCCAGCAGCGCGGTAGCGGGAGGGTACGGCGGGGAGCTGTTTTTT.

This clone was seen once. CDR3 residues: CASSLGGGLIEGETQYF. Written as DNA, the CDR3 is TGTGCCAGCAGCCTAGGTGGTGGATTGATCGAGGGAGAGACCCAGTACTTC. The V and J genes are TRBV4-2 and TRBJ2-5; maybe TRBD2 (5 bases). Looked up from germline, CDR1 is LGHNA and CDR2 is YNFKEQ. There are 17 residues in the CDR3. The germline V and J ends were trimmed by 4 bases and 4 bases, with 22 bases remaining between them.

This clone appeared once. V gene TRBV28 combines with J gene TRBJ2-5; TRBD2 might be the D (7 bases). The DNA end lines up better with TRBJ2-7; the J call may be wrong. CDR3 length equals 13 residues. Germline-derived CDR1 and CDR2 are MDHEN and SYDVKM. CDR3 residues: CASSLIGGDEQYF. Written as DNA, the CDR3 is TGTGCCAGCAGTTTGATAGGGGGGGACGAGCAGTACTTC.

Turning to this clone: Its ends do not fully match the called genes, so a read error is possible. V and J are TRBV28 and TRBJ1-1; 8 bases line up with TRBD1. CDR1 and CDR2 (germline): MDHEN, SYDVKM. This CDR3 is built from 10 residues. The CDR3 region has the DNA TGTGCCAGCAGCTACCCAGGGGGCCCCTTT. It yields the protein CASSYPGGPF.

This clone was counted between two and nine times. The V call is TRBV7-9, the J call TRBJ1-3; D unresolved. CDR1 SEHNR and CDR2 FQNEAQ come from the germline V gene (reference sequence). V was pared by 5 bases and J by 2 bases, with 7 bases between. The CDR3 has 13 amino acids. CDR3 residues: CASSQNTGNTIYF. The CDR3 DNA reads TGTGCCAGCAGCCAAAACACTGGAAACACCATATATTTT. Full variable domain (missing parts from reference TRBV7-9 and TRBJ1-3): DTGVSQNPRHKITKRGQNVTFRCDPISEHNRLYWYRQTLGQGPEFLTYFQNEAQLEKSRLLSDRFSAERPKGSFSTLEIQRTEQGDSAMYLCASSQNTGNTIYFGEGSWLTVV.

The chain couples TRBV19 to TRBJ1-1, with D tentatively TRBD1 (6 bases). Germline CDR1 is LNHDA and CDR2 is SQIVND (reference sequence). The CDR3 consists of 18 residues. Trimming shortened V by 0 bases and J by 5 bases, and 22 bases separated the two germline ends. CDR3 nucleotides: TGTGCCAGTAGTATAGAGTCAGGTGGGGCCAGGGGAAGGACTGAAGCTTTCTTT. This translates into CASSIESGGARGRTEAFF.

The rearrangement uses TRBV29-1 and TRBJ1-1; 7 nucleotides match TRBD1. Germline loops: CDR1 SQVTM, CDR2 ANQGSEA. The CDR3 spans 14 residues. Trimming cost V 6 bases and J 3 bases; bases outside gene matches: 10. CDR3 region: CSVRRQGSDTEAFF. CDR3 nucleotide sequence: TGCAGCGTGAGGAGACAGGGCTCGGACACTGAAGCTTTCTTT.

The chain is built from TRBV5-4 and TRBJ2-1, with 10 nucleotides matching TRBD2. From germline, CDR1 is SGHNT and CDR2 YYREEE (reference sequence). Losses at the gene ends were 7 bases for V and 10 bases for J; bases not matched to a gene: 8. The CDR3 has 13 amino acids. CDR3 protein: CASGLAGDGEQFF. The CDR3 DNA reads as TGTGCCAGCGGGCTAGCGGGAGACGGAGAGCAGTTCTTC.

This clone has just a few counts. The V gene is TRBV7-9, the J gene TRBJ2-7; TRBD1 matches 9 bases. Germline V gives CDR1 SEHNR, CDR2 FQNEAQ (reference sequence). The V segment lost 3 bases and the J segment 3 bases; nucleotides outside the gene matches: 6. CDR3 length: 15 residues. The CDR3 is CASSLTGQGNYEQYF. For the CDR3, the DNA is TGTGCCAGCAGCTTGACCGGACAGGGGAACTACGAGCAGTACTTC.

V usage is TRBV4-3 and J usage is TRBJ1-5, with a tentative D call TRBD1 (5 bases). The ends were cut back, 0 bases at V and 7 bases at J, with 16 bases in the middle. In germline, CDR1 is LGHNA, CDR2 YSLEER. The CDR3 length is 16 residues. As DNA, the CDR3 is TGCGCCAGCAGCCAAGAGTATGTACAGGCTGGCCAGCCCCAGCATTTT. It translates to CASSQEYVQAGQPQHF.

In its sample, this clone ranks as medium-sized (0.01 to 0.1%). The chain carries TRBV6-1 and TRBJ2-2, with TRBD1 as a possible D gene (6 bases). The CDR3 is made up of 15 amino acids. CDR1 MNHNS and CDR2 SASEGT come from the germline V gene. Trimming pared 1 base from V and 1 base from J, leaving 7 bases between. The CDR3 loop reads CASSEGTENTGELFF. CDR3 nucleotides: TGTGCCAGCAGTGAAGGGACAGAGAACACCGGGGAGCTGTTTTTT.

This sequence joins TRBV7-2 and TRBJ2-7, with D tentatively TRBD2 (5 bases). The CDR3 sequence is 13 residues long. CDR1 and CDR2 from the germline V gene are SGHTA and FQGNSA. V was pared by 5 bases and J by 2 bases, with 10 bases between. The CDR3 region has the DNA TGTGCCAGCAGCACGGACTTCACCTACGAGCAGTACTTC. This translates into CASSTDFTYEQYF.